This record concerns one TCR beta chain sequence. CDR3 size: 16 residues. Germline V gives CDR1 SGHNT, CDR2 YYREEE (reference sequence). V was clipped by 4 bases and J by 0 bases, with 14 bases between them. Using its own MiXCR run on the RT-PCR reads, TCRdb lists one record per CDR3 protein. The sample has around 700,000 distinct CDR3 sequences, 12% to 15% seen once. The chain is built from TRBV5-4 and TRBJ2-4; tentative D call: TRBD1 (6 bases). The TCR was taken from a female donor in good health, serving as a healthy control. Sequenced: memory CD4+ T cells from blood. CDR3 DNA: TGTGCCAGCAGCCCGGACAGTACCCTAGCCAAAAACATTCAGTACTTC. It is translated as CASSPDSTLAKNIQYF.